The 30 T cell receptor beta chains in this list originate from one sample, sequenced in a study of identical twins. Using its own MiXCR run on the 5' RACE reads, TCRdb lists one record per CDR3 protein. The profile shows under 300,000 distinct CDR3 sequences, roughly 12% of them singletons. The same data also went into a second study, on yellow fever vaccine responses in identical twins.

The sequenced material came from memory (CD45RO+) T cells sorted from blood. These receptors originate from a woman between 18 and 29 years old in good health.

J is TRBJ2-7 and V is TRBV5-1; possible D gene TRBD1, 5 bases. Germline V lookup: CDR1 SGHRS, CDR2 YFSETQ. This CDR3 comprises 14 residues. The V end lost 5 bases, the J end lost 2 bases, and 14 bases lay between the germline ends. Written as DNA, the CDR3 is TGCGCCAGCAGACCTGGACATGGAGCCTACGAGCAGTACTTC. This gives the protein CASRPGHGAYEQYF. The full variable domain, its missing parts supplied by reference TRBV5-1 and TRBJ2-7, is KAGVTQTPRYLIKTRGQQVTLSCSPISGHRSVSWYQQTPGQGLQFLFEYFSETQRNKGNFPGRFSGRQFSNSRSEMNVSTLELGDSALYLCASRPGHGAYEQYFGPGTRLTVT.

This clonotype has just a few counts. The chain links TRBV28 to TRBJ2-3; D is unresolved. The V and J ends lost 6 bases and 0 bases respectively, with 7 bases between them. This CDR3 has 13 amino acids. Germline CDR1 is MDHEN and CDR2 is SYDVKM. The DNA of the CDR3 is TGTGCCAGCAGAGATCCTAGCACAGATACGCAGTATTTT. It is translated as CASRDPSTDTQYF.

This clonotype was recorded a few times. The chain carries TRBV11-2 and TRBJ2-1; 13 nucleotides match TRBD2. The CDR3 loop spans 19 amino acids. V shed 6 bases, J shed 3 bases, and the junction held 14 bases outside the gene matches. Germline CDR1 and CDR2: SGHAT and FQNNGV. CDR3 residues: CASSVSPTSGRAIYNEQFF. CDR3 DNA sequence: TGTGCCAGCAGTGTATCCCCCACTAGCGGGAGGGCTATCTACAATGAGCAGTTCTTC.

This clonotype was detected a few times. This chain connects TRBV20-1 to TRBJ2-7, with a tentative D call TRBD1 (8 bases). The CDR3 runs 13 residues. V lost 2 bases to trimming and J lost 3 bases, with 11 bases between them. Germline loops: CDR1 DFQATT, CDR2 SNEGSKA (reference sequence). The CDR3 is CSARNRGGYEQYF. CDR3 DNA: TGCAGTGCTAGAAACAGGGGGGGCTACGAGCAGTACTTC.

This clonotype is classed as medium-sized. This chain links TRBV12-3 or TRBV12-4 with TRBJ1-2; no clear D gene. This CDR3 comprises 16 residues. Trimming took off 3 bases at V and 6 bases at J, with 20 bases between the two ends. DNA for the CDR3: TGTGCCAGCAGTTTTGGTGGGTCCCTGGCAGAGAATGGCTACACCTTC. It encodes CASSFGGSLAENGYTF.

This clonotype was seen a few times. J is TRBJ2-6 and V is TRBV11-1; maybe TRBD2 (7 bases). The germline CDR1 and CDR2 sequences are SGHAT and FQDESV (reference sequence). Trimming took 3 bases from V and 0 from J, leaving 18 bases between them. The CDR3 loop spans 19 amino acids. This CDR3 is CASSFIRPGGYSGANVLTF. The DNA for the CDR3 is TGTGCCAGCAGCTTTATTCGACCGGGGGGCTACTCTGGGGCCAACGTCCTGACTTTC.

DNA for the CDR3: TGTGCCAGCAGGATTATAGCGGGGGGGCGATGGGGCACAGATACGCAGTATTTT. Amino acids: CASRIIAGGRWGTDTQYF. J is TRBJ2-3 and V is TRBV6-1, with 11 nucleotides matching TRBD2. V lost 6 bases and J lost 1; bases outside the gene matches: 12. The V gene's germline CDR1 is MNHNS and CDR2 SASEGT. The length of the CDR3 is 18 residues.

The J gene is TRBJ2-5, the V gene TRBV7-2; D might be TRBD2 (5 bases). The CDR3 covers 12 residues. The V and J ends lost 5 bases and 7 bases respectively, with 11 bases between them. CDR1 is SGHTA, CDR2 FQGNSA, per germline. The CDR3: CASSGSTGTQYF. CDR3 in DNA: TGTGCCAGCAGCGGGAGTACCGGGACCCAGTACTTC.

This clonotype was picked up many times. This rearrangement joins TRBV7-3 to TRBJ2-1, with 8 nucleotides matching TRBD1. In germline, CDR1 is SGHTA, CDR2 FQGTGA. The CDR3 totals 12 residues. With V trimmed by 4 bases and J by 13 bases, 6 bases remained unmatched. The CDR3 DNA sequence: TGTGCCAGCAGCTCCACGGACAGGGTTCAGTTCTTC. Translated, it gives CASSSTDRVQFF.

This clonotype was detected only a few times. The chain joins TRBV10-3 to TRBJ2-3; 12 bases match TRBD2. V trimming: 3 bases; J trimming: 0 bases; junction bases outside the gene matches: 7. CDR3 length equals 18 residues. The germline V gene encodes CDR1 ENHRY and CDR2 SYGVKD. The CDR3 sequence is CAISDSPSGRASTDTQYF. In DNA form, the CDR3 reads TGTGCCATCAGTGATTCCCCTAGCGGGAGGGCTAGCACAGATACGCAGTATTTT.

There are a few counts of this clonotype. The chain carries TRBV29-1 and TRBJ2-7; D possibly corresponds to TRBD1 (5 bases). Looked up from germline, CDR1 is SQVTM and CDR2 is ANQGSEA. CDR3 length: 12 residues. Trimming took off 5 bases at V and 2 bases at J, with 10 bases between the two ends. The CDR3 is CSVRPGTYEQYF. The CDR3 DNA follows: TGCAGCGTTCGCCCAGGGACCTACGAGCAGTACTTC.

The chain employs TRBV6-4 and TRBJ2-1; D unclear. With 0 bases removed from V and 6 bases from J, the gap between germline ends came to 12 bases. In germline, CDR1 is MRHNA, CDR2 SNTAGT. The CDR3 contains 15 residues. In DNA, the CDR3 is TGTGCCAGCAGTGACTCGGCTAATTCGGTCAATGAGCAGTTCTTC. The encoded protein is CASSDSANSVNEQFF.

In this sample, this clonotype turned up a few times. V usage is TRBV11-1 and J usage is TRBJ2-7, with D possibly being TRBD2 (5 bases). The CDR3 is 14 residues long. Trimming took off 6 bases at V and 3 bases at J, with 15 bases between the two ends. Germline V CDR1 and CDR2: SGHAT, FQDESV (reference sequence). The CDR3 reads CASSPQRMGYEQYF. CDR3 sequence (DNA): TGTGCCAGCAGTCCCCAGCGGATGGGCTACGAGCAGTACTTC.

This clonotype was counted only a few times. The rearrangement joins TRBV27 to TRBJ2-7; D ambiguous. This CDR3 is 13 amino acids long. Germline lookup yields CDR1 MNHEY and CDR2 SMNVEV (reference sequence). V lost 5 bases and J 4 bases, leaving 12 bases between the germline ends. The CDR3 reads CASSPFGRYEQYF. As DNA, the CDR3 is TGTGCCAGCAGTCCGTTCGGGCGTTACGAGCAGTACTTC.

This sequence joins TRBV20-1 and TRBJ2-7; D is perhaps TRBD1 (5 bases). CDR3 length: 12 residues. Between the trimmed V and J ends, which lost 4 bases and 0 bases, there was a span of 7 bases. The germline V gene has CDR1 DFQATT and CDR2 SNEGSKA (reference sequence). CDR3 sequence reads: CSATGNSYEQYF. The CDR3 DNA sequence: TGCAGTGCTACAGGGAACTCCTACGAGCAGTACTTC.

This chain uses TRBV10-3 with TRBJ2-7; 9 bases are a match to TRBD1. The ends lost 5 bases at V and 4 bases at J; junction bases unmatched: 12. CDR3 size: 16 residues. CDR1 and CDR2 from the germline V gene are ENHRY and SYGVKD. The CDR3: CAISSPDRGLAYEQYF. The CDR3 DNA sequence: TGTGCCATCAGTTCCCCGGACAGGGGCTTAGCTTACGAGCAGTACTTC.

This clonotype was recorded a few times. V usage is TRBV5-1 and J usage is TRBJ2-3; D remains ambiguous. V was pared by 5 bases and J by 2 bases, with 12 bases between. Looked up from germline, CDR1 is SGHRS and CDR2 is YFSETQ. This CDR3 region has 14 residues. CDR3 loop: CASRRGGTTDTQYF. The CDR3 nucleotides read TGCGCCAGCAGGAGAGGCGGTACCACAGATACGCAGTATTTT.

The CDR3 reads CASSQAGGGRAYEQYF. The CDR3 nucleotides read TGTGCCAGCAGCCAAGCTGGGGGCGGGAGGGCCTACGAGCAGTACTTC. This chain connects TRBV3-1 to TRBJ2-7, with 9 bases lining up with TRBD2. Germline V gives CDR1 LGHDT, CDR2 YNNKEL (reference sequence). The CDR3 contains 16 residues. Trimming took 1 base from V and 2 from J; bases not matched to a gene: 6.

The rearrangement links TRBV28 to TRBJ2-1, with a possible D match to TRBD1 (5 bases). Germline assignment: CDR1 MDHEN and CDR2 SYDVKM. The CDR3 loop spans 15 amino acids. Trimming cost V 1 base and J 6 bases, with 13 bases left between them. The CDR3 protein is CASSLSGQGSNEQFF. The CDR3 DNA follows: TGTGCCAGCAGTTTATCTGGGCAGGGCAGCAATGAGCAGTTCTTC.

The chain recombines TRBV7-2 with TRBJ2-3; 7 nucleotides align to TRBD2. Germline V lookup: CDR1 SGHTA, CDR2 FQGNSA. Trimming at V came to 1 base and at J to 4 bases, leaving 8 bases not matched to a gene. The CDR3 runs 16 residues. The CDR3 DNA is TGTGCCAGCAGCTTAGGCCCCGTGACTAGCTCAGATACGCAGTATTTT. It specifies CASSLGPVTSSDTQYF.

This clonotype has ten or more counts. The rearrangement links TRBV12-3 or TRBV12-4 to TRBJ2-7; no clear D. Trimming stripped 3 bases from V and 1 base from J, with 4 bases between. The CDR3 loop spans 12 amino acids. As DNA, the CDR3 is TGTGCCAGCAGTTTGAAGTCCTACGAGCAGTACTTC. As protein: CASSLKSYEQYF.

This clonotype was counted a few times. The genes are TRBV6-4 and TRBJ2-1, with a possible D match to TRBD1 (6 bases). Germline assignment: CDR1 MRHNA and CDR2 SNTAGT. The CDR3 is 15 amino acids. V dropped 5 bases and J dropped 0 bases, with 11 bases sitting between them. The CDR3, as DNA: TGTGCCAGCAGTAGGGAGACAGGCTCCTACAATGAGCAGTTCTTC. It is translated as CASSRETGSYNEQFF.

The V call is TRBV5-5, the J call TRBJ2-1; 8 nucleotides align to TRBD1. V shed 2 bases, J shed 4 bases, and the junction held 8 bases outside the gene matches. Germline values: CDR1 SGHKS, CDR2 YYEKEE (reference sequence). The CDR3 is 16 residues long. CDR3 nucleotides: TGTGCCAGCAGCTTTGGACCGGGACAGGATTACAATGAGCAGTTCTTC. Its translation: CASSFGPGQDYNEQFF.

The gene calls are TRBV6-5 and TRBJ1-4; weak D call: TRBD1 (5 bases). The CDR3 runs to 17 residues. Germline CDR1 and CDR2: MNHEY and SVGAGI. The V end lost 3 bases, the J end lost 10 bases, and 24 bases lay between the germline ends. The CDR3 DNA reads as TGTGCCAGCAGTTATGTCGAACAGGCTCTGGTGCCTGGAAAACTGTTTTTT. The encoded protein is CASSYVEQALVPGKLFF.

In its sample, this clonotype was seen a few times. The CDR3 here is CASSYPGQGISEYGYTF. In DNA, the CDR3 is TGTGCCAGCAGCTACCCGGGACAGGGGATTTCGGAATATGGCTACACCTTC. The V gene is TRBV7-9, the J gene TRBJ1-2, with 10 bases that match TRBD1. The ends lost 4 bases at V and 5 bases at J; junction bases unmatched: 13. Germline CDR1 reads SEHNR; CDR2 reads FQNEAQ (reference sequence). The CDR3 runs to 17 residues.

This clonotype has more than one count but fewer than ten. This chain links TRBV25-1 with TRBJ2-6; D remains ambiguous. Germline V gene sequence: CDR1 MGHDK, CDR2 SYGVNS. V lost 4 bases to trimming and J lost 0 bases, with 10 bases between them. CDR3 length equals 16 residues. DNA for the CDR3: TGTGCCAGCAGTGCGACGGTTAGCTCTGGGGCCAACGTCCTGACTTTC. It codes for CASSATVSSGANVLTF.

J is TRBJ2-2 and V is TRBV21-1; the table calls TRBD2, which could not be checked here. TRBV21-1 is designated a pseudogene. The CDR3 totals 20 residues. The CDR3 region is CASSRPLGWCGSLDTGELFF. CDR3 nucleotides: TGTGCCAGCAGCCGACCCCTAGGTTGGTGCGGGAGTTTGGACACCGGGGAGCTGTTTTTT.

This clonotype was seen at least ten times. V and J are TRBV20-1 and TRBJ2-1, with 8 nucleotides matching TRBD2. There are 13 residues in the CDR3. CDR1 and CDR2 from the germline V gene are DFQATT and SNEGSKA (reference sequence). V was clipped by 6 bases and J by 14 bases; unmatched bases: 15. The CDR3 loop reads CSAEQATGTREFF. CDR3 bases: TGCAGTGCCGAACAAGCGACCGGGACTAGAGAGTTCTTC.

This clonotype appeared a few times. The V gene is TRBV6-2 or TRBV6-3, the J gene TRBJ2-5; a weak D match, TRBD2 (5 bases). Germline-derived CDR1 and CDR2 are MNHEY and SVGEGT. Trimming stripped 5 bases from V and 1 base from J, with 29 bases between. The CDR3 runs 20 residues. The CDR3 sequence: CASSPRPNKAWRTLQETQYF. The CDR3 DNA is TGTGCCAGCAGTCCTCGACCCAATAAGGCATGGAGGACCCTCCAAGAGACCCAGTACTTC.

V gene TRBV15 combines with J gene TRBJ1-6; no clear D gene. The CDR3 is made up of 14 amino acids. Trimming removed 1 base from V and 5 bases from J, with 6 bases in between. The germline CDR1 and CDR2 sequences are LNHNV and YYDKDF (reference sequence). CDR3 sequence: CATSRGSDNSPLHF. In nucleotides, the CDR3 is TGTGCCACCAGCAGAGGGTCGGATAATTCACCCCTCCACTTT.